These 15 T cell receptor beta chains came from one sample sequenced in a study of post-analysis software for immune sequencing data (dated by TCRdb to the mid-2010s). What the study reported, not specific to this receptor: Significantly higher frequencies in patients than in controls were found for a handful of TRBV segments, including TRBV5-6, TRBV5-1 and TRBV20-1.

Library prep was done by PCR. Reads for this sample came from an Illumina HiSeq 2500. To reduce PCR and sequencing biases, unique molecular identifiers were incorporated into the TCR beta cDNA libraries. In-frame beta chains were kept once TCRdb had trimmed the public reads at Q25 with fastp and called clones with MiXCR. Rows matching on CDR3 protein sequence are summarized as one entry with the most common DNA and genes. This sample comprises about 170,000 distinct CDR3 sequences, around 30% of them detected only once. Of the sample, approximately 1.5% is held by the ten largest clones. Their antigen targets remain unknown. Sequenced material: blood. The receptors derive from a girl between 10 and 17 years old with multiple sclerosis.

This clonotype was detected ten times or more. The chain recombines TRBV7-9 with TRBJ2-5; the D call may be TRBD1 or TRBD2 (5 bases each). V shed 3 bases and J shed 3 bases, with 20 bases lying between them. CDR3 length equals 17 residues. Germline V gene data show CDR1 as SEHNR and CDR2 as FQNEAQ (reference sequence). Here the CDR3 reads CASSFTPWGSGKETQYF. In DNA form, the CDR3 reads TGTGCCAGCAGCTTTACTCCTTGGGGGAGCGGTAAAGAGACCCAGTACTTC.

This chain joins TRBV7-9 and TRBJ1-2; maybe TRBD1 (5 bases). Germline V gene data show CDR1 as SEHNR and CDR2 as FQNEAQ (reference sequence). The V and J ends lost 5 bases and 2 bases respectively, with 18 bases between them. CDR3 length equals 16 residues. In DNA form, the CDR3 reads TGTGCCAGCAGCCTGGGGGTTAGACGAACGAACTATGGCTACACCTTC. As protein: CASSLGVRRTNYGYTF.

This clonotype was counted a few times. V usage is TRBV5-1 and J usage is TRBJ2-2, with D maybe TRBD1 (6 bases). Germline V gene data show CDR1 as SGHRS and CDR2 as YFSETQ. V dropped 4 bases and J dropped 5 bases, with 12 bases sitting between them. The CDR3 contains 14 residues. CDR3 loop: CASSPGHQTGELFF. In DNA, the CDR3 is TGCGCCAGCAGCCCGGGACACCAGACCGGGGAGCTGTTTTTT.

V usage is TRBV5-1 and J usage is TRBJ2-1; D not resolved. The germline V and J ends were trimmed by 4 bases and 0 bases, with 11 bases remaining between them. The CDR3 spans 15 residues. Per germline, CDR1 SGHRS and CDR2 YFSETQ. CDR3 protein: CASSDLQSSYNEQFF. The DNA of the CDR3 is TGCGCCAGCAGCGACCTACAGAGCTCCTACAATGAGCAGTTCTTC.

On this clonotype: This probably arose from a read error, given a far larger clone one base away. V usage is TRBV3-1 and J usage is TRBJ2-6; D remains ambiguous. The CDR3 is 13 amino acids. In germline, CDR1 is LGHDT, CDR2 YNNKEL (reference sequence). The CDR3 DNA reads TGTACCAGCAGCCCCTCTGGGGCCAACGTCCTGACTTTC. Amino acids: CTSSPSGANVLTF.

This chain joins TRBV4-2 and TRBJ2-1, with TRBD1 identical over 7 bases. Per germline, CDR1 LGHNA and CDR2 YNFKEQ. J lost 5 bases, V lost 4 bases, and 11 bases had no gene match. The CDR3 consists of 16 residues. The CDR3 bases are TGTGCCAGCAGCCGCAGTCAGGGGGAAAGCGACAATGAGCAGTTCTTC. Translated, it gives CASSRSQGESDNEQFF.

This clonotype was recorded a few times. This chain uses TRBV2 with TRBJ1-2; D not certain. The germline V and J ends were trimmed by 6 bases and 6 bases, with 17 bases remaining between them. CDR1 SNHLY and CDR2 FYNNEI come from the germline V gene. This CDR3 contains 14 residues. The CDR3 reads CASSAGGRIDGYTF. The CDR3 DNA sequence: TGTGCCAGCAGCGCCGGTGGGAGGATTGATGGCTACACCTTC.

Notes on this clonotype: Since a much larger clone is just one base distant, this may be a read error. The chain recombines TRBV7-9 with TRBJ2-1; perhaps TRBD2 as D (5 bases). The germline CDR1 and CDR2 sequences are SEHNR and FQNEAQ (reference sequence). V dropped 2 bases and J dropped 8 bases, with 16 bases sitting between them. The CDR3 sequence is 15 residues long. As DNA, the CDR3 is TGTGCCAGCAGCTTAAGGGAAGGGAGCGCGGATGAGCAGTTCTTC. Residues: CASSLREGSADEQFF.

About this clonotype itself: This may be a read error, as it is one base from a much larger clone. V is TRBV5-1 and J is TRBJ2-1, with 10 bases fitting TRBD2. The J call may be wrong; the DNA end is better matched by TRBJ2-7. The CDR3 runs to 16 residues. The germline V gene encodes CDR1 SGHRS and CDR2 YFSETQ. The CDR3 here is CASSLAPSGGYNEQYF. CDR3 nucleotide sequence: TGCGCCAGCAGCTTGGCCCCTAGCGGGGGATACAATGAGCAGTACTTC.

The chain joins TRBV5-1 to TRBJ2-3; no definite D call. V lost 5 bases, J lost 1 base, and 8 bases lay in between. CDR1 and CDR2 from the germline V gene are SGHRS and YFSETQ. The CDR3 runs to 13 residues. The CDR3 region has the DNA TGCGCCAGCAGTACGGGTGGCACAGATACGCAGTATTTT. Its protein is CASSTGGTDTQYF.

This chain connects TRBV6-6 to TRBJ1-4, with a weak D call TRBD1 (5 bases). V lost 2 bases and J lost 8, with 15 bases in between. The CDR3 contains 15 residues. CDR1 is MNHNY and CDR2 is SVGAGI in the germline V gene (reference sequence). The CDR3 region has the DNA TGTGCCAGCAGTTACCAAGGGCTCGAGGGGGAAAAACTGTTTTTT. Translating it yields CASSYQGLEGEKLFF.

The gene calls are TRBV28 and TRBJ1-1; D perhaps matches TRBD1 (5 bases). V was pared by 3 bases and J by 12 bases, with 17 bases between. The CDR3 length is 13 residues. The germline V gene encodes CDR1 MDHEN and CDR2 SYDVKM. CDR3 in amino acids: CASSLGPGGGTFF. In nucleotides, the CDR3 is TGTGCCAGCAGTTTGGGCCCCGGGGGGGGGACTTTCTTT. The whole variable domain, remainder taken from reference TRBV28 and TRBJ1-1, is DVKVTQSSRYLVKRTGEKVFLECVQDMDHENMFWYRQDPGLGLRLIYFSYDVKMKEKGDIPEGYSVSREKKERFSLILESASTNQTSMYLCASSLGPGGGTFFGQGTRLTVV.

The chain employs TRBV2 and TRBJ2-3; weak D call: TRBD2 (6 bases). The V gene's germline CDR1 is SNHLY and CDR2 FYNNEI. This CDR3 has 14 residues. Deletions cut 11 bases from V and 4 bases from J, with 19 bases between. This CDR3 reads CAGAGHAKSDTQYF. The CDR3 DNA reads TGTGCCGGGGCGGGGCACGCAAAGTCAGATACGCAGTATTTT.

This clonotype was seen more than once but under ten times. This chain links TRBV12-3 or TRBV12-4 with TRBJ2-5; 12 positions match TRBD1. The J segment lost 2 bases and the V segment lost 5 bases, leaving 12 bases of the junction unmatched. The CDR3 length is 18 residues. For the CDR3, the DNA is TGTGCCAGCAGTCCGGGACAGGGGGCGATTTTAGGGCAAGAGACCCAGTACTTC. Amino acid sequence: CASSPGQGAILGQETQYF.

This clonotype was detected ten times or more. The chain carries TRBV12-5 and TRBJ1-4; no clear D. Germline V gene data show CDR1 as LGHNT and CDR2 as FRNRAP. Trimming shortened V by 6 bases and J by 11 bases, and 19 bases separated the two germline ends. CDR3 length equals 14 residues. CDR3 in amino acids: CASGVNTLAGKLFF. The DNA of the CDR3 is TGTGCTAGTGGAGTAAACACCCTAGCCGGGAAACTGTTTTTT.